This TCR beta chain was captured in a study of T cell repertoires in cytomegalovirus infection. Study-wide background: Epitope selection comprised recently identified HLA-C-restricted CMV epitopes and well-studied HLA-B-restricted CMV epitopes. Indications came from public TCR beta signatures; they pointed to CMV infection and to a matching HLA type.

The CDR3 sequence is 13 residues long. Germline values: CDR1 SQVTM, CDR2 ANQGSEA. Trimming removed 6 bases from V and 3 bases from J; junction bases left unmatched: 8. In the case of this clonotype: Its antigen is as yet unknown.

TCRdb analysed the reads with MiXCR anew, one entry per CDR3 protein. This sample yields some 700,000 distinct CDR3 sequences, of which roughly a third are seen a single time; about 20% belongs to the top ten. The specimen was cultured PBMCs, collected from culture after CMV antigen stimulation. This TCR derives from a human donor in good health (CMV status not recorded). Some clones in this sample may be carry-over from other donors' samples. The chain couples TRBV29-1 to TRBJ2-7; 7 bases map to TRBD2. The CDR3 is CSVAGAVYYEQYF. DNA for the CDR3: TGCAGCGTGGCGGGAGCAGTTTACTACGAGCAGTACTTC.